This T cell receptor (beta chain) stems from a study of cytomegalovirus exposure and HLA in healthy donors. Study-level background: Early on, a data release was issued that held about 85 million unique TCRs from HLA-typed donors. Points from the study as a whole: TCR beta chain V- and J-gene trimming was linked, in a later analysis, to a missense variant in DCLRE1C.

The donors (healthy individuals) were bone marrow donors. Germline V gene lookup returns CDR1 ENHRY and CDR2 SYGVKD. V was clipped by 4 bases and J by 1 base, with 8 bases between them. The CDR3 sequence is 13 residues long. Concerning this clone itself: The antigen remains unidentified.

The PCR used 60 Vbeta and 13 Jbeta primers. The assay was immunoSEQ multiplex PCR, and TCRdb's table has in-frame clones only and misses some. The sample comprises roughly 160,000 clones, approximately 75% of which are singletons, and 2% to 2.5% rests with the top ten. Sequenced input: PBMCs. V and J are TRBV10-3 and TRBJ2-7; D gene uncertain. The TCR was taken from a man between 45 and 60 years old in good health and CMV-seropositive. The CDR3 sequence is CAISGQISYEQYF. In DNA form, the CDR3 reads TGTGCCATCAGTGGGCAGATATCCTACGAGCAGTACTTC.